The entry below gives a single T cell receptor (beta chain) sequence along with its context. This clone has only a few counts. Its target antigen remains unknown. No base quality information exists; no much larger clone differs at one position. This specimen comes from a study of radiotherapy plus CTLA-4 blockade in lung cancer (dated 2018 in TCRdb). Notes on the research overall: Objective responses were observed in about 17% of enrolled patients, and disease control was achieved in around 30%. Results and caveats for the whole study, not just this receptor: Increased serum interferon-beta after radiation, together with early dynamic changes in blood T cell clones, were reported to be the strongest predictors of response. After treatment with radiotherapy and ipilimumab, TCR clones that originated in tumors expanded in peripheral blood.

The library was produced with the immunoSEQ multiplex PCR assay. The immuneACCESS repertoire file appears here via TCRdb, limited to in-frame rearrangements. These files lack a portion of the clones; in checked studies, under half of the deficit traces to unresolved V genes, and the cause of the others is not known. The sample has some 35,000 clones on record, around 83% of them singletons. 5.8% of the sample is in the top ten clones. The CDR3, cysteine through phenylalanine, is 14 amino acids long. The DNA shown is the 42-base CDR3, in frame from base 1. Sequences SEHNR (CDR1) and FQNEAQ (CDR2) are obtained from the germline V gene (reference sequence). Compared with germline, V lacks 3 bases and J lacks 7 bases; bases without a gene match: 4. In this study, focal radiation therapy paired with CTLA-4 blockade (ipilimumab) was tested in patients who had chemo-refractory metastatic non-small-cell lung cancer.

This clonotype originated in a human donor with non-small cell lung cancer who had stable disease on radiotherapy plus ipilimumab. The sequence links TRBV7-9 to TRBJ1-4; 8 central bases correspond to TRBD1. The sample in question was peripheral blood, obtained from a patient treated with radiotherapy plus ipilimumab. The nucleotide sequence is given as TGTGCCAGCAGCTTGACAGGGGAGGTTGAAAAACTGTTTTTT. Its coded protein is CASSLTGEVEKLFF.